Following are 12 T cell receptor beta chains from one sample sequenced in a study of HIV-infected children after antiretroviral therapy interruption (dated 2019 in TCRdb). This specimen's treatment or condition label, interpreted: PENTA 11 planned treatment interruption arm or continuous ART arm. The library was produced with 3' RACE. Sequencing instrument: Illumina MiSeq. To correct PCR amplification bias, TCR libraries were generated from RNA with a 3' RACE protocol that used unique molecular identifiers. TCRdb's own reprocessing of the public reads used fastp at Q25 and MiXCR and kept productive beta chains. Each record represents a unique CDR3 protein, reported with the most common genes and DNA among its rows. For this sample there are approximately 89,000 distinct CDR3 sequences; about 7% appear just once. About 1.1% of the sample is in the top ten clones. The specimen comprised CD45RA+ CD4+ T cells from PBMCs, pooled from several time points, sampled from a donor given antiretroviral therapy, either interrupted or continuous. The intended sense of this specimen's cell subset or site label: naive CD4+ CD45RA+ CD45RO- T cells. These receptors were obtained from a pool of human donors with HIV.

In its sample, this clonotype was seen many times. CDR3 sequence reads: CASSNSRSQTYEQYF. CDR3 in DNA: TGTGCCAGCAGCAATTCCCGATCACAGACCTACGAGCAGTACTTC. V usage is TRBV7-2 and J usage is TRBJ2-7; D is ambiguous. Trimming took off 5 bases at V and 2 bases at J, with 16 bases between the two ends. The CDR3 has 15 amino acids. Germline loops: CDR1 SGHTA, CDR2 FQGNSA. Based on the CDR3 plus reference TRBV7-2 and TRBJ2-7, the full variable domain is GAGVSQSPSNKVTEKGKDVELRCDPISGHTALYWYRQSLGQGLEFLIYFQGNSAPDKSGLPSDRFSAERTGGSVSTLTIQRTQQEDSAVYLCASSNSRSQTYEQYFGPGTRLTVT.

The sample holds many counts of this clonotype. The J gene is TRBJ2-3, the V gene TRBV9; no reliable D call. Germline CDR1 reads SGDLS; CDR2 reads YYNGEE. Trimming removed 3 bases from V and 6 bases from J, with 11 bases in between. CDR3 size: 13 residues. CDR3: CASSAMTQDTQYF. DNA of the CDR3: TGTGCCAGCAGCGCCATGACTCAGGATACGCAGTATTTT.

This clonotype was seen at least ten times. For the CDR3, the DNA is TGTGCCAGCAGCCCCGACAGGAGCACAGATACGCAGTATTTT. Amino acid sequence: CASSPDRSTDTQYF. The chain employs TRBV11-2 and TRBJ2-3; TRBD1 is a possible D gene (6 bases). Looked up from germline, CDR1 is SGHAT and CDR2 is FQNNGV. The CDR3 totals 14 residues. Trimming removed 5 bases from V and 0 bases from J, with 9 bases in between.

This clonotype was found many times. CDR3 in amino acids: CASSWAGVTYNEQFF. The DNA of the CDR3 is TGTGCCAGCAGTTGGGCGGGGGTTACCTACAATGAGCAGTTCTTC. The rearrangement joins TRBV12-3 or TRBV12-4 to TRBJ2-1; TRBD2 matches at 7 bases. J was trimmed by 2 bases and V by 4 bases; bases with no gene match: 5. The CDR3 totals 15 residues.

This clonotype was counted only a few times. A read error is possible here, since a much larger clone lies one base away. The J gene is TRBJ2-5, the V gene TRBV20-1; D could derive from TRBD1 or TRBD2 (6 bases each). The germline V gene has CDR1 DFQATT and CDR2 SNEGSKA (reference sequence). The CDR3 contains 13 residues. The CDR3 reads CSARGPEGETKYF. Written as DNA, the CDR3 is TGCAGTGCTAGAGGTCCGGAGGGGGAGACCAAGTACTTC.

This chain uses TRBV11-2 with TRBJ1-1, with D possibly being TRBD1 (5 bases). CDR3 length: 15 amino acids. Germline values: CDR1 SGHAT, CDR2 FQNNGV. The V and J ends lost 0 bases and 3 bases respectively, with 11 bases between them. In nucleotides, the CDR3 is TGTGCCAGCAGCTTAGAATGGGGCAGTGACACTGAAGCTTTCTTT. Protein: CASSLEWGSDTEAFF.

This clonotype was counted many times. This chain connects TRBV27 to TRBJ1-5; no clear D. Per germline, CDR1 MNHEY and CDR2 SMNVEV (reference sequence). CDR3 length equals 15 residues. V gave up 2 bases and J gave up 0 bases, with 8 bases separating them. CDR3 sequence (DNA): TGTGCCAGCAGTTTAAAACAGAATAGCAATCAGCCCCAGCATTTT. Residues: CASSLKQNSNQPQHF.

The CDR3 nucleotides are TGTGCCAGCAGTCCGGGACAGAACTATGGCTACACCTTC. It translates to CASSPGQNYGYTF. The chain carries TRBV12-3 or TRBV12-4 and TRBJ1-2, with TRBD1 matching 7 bases. The CDR3 covers 13 residues. J gave up 2 bases and V 5 bases, and 2 bases lay outside the gene matches.

This clonotype was seen at least ten times. This sequence joins TRBV10-1 and TRBJ2-7; D is unresolved. There are 14 residues in the CDR3. Trimming took 0 bases from V and 3 from J, leaving 9 bases between them. Germline V lookup: CDR1 WNHNN, CDR2 SYGVQD (reference sequence). The DNA of the CDR3 is TGCGCCAGCAGTGAGTCACCAGCCAACTACGAGCAGTACTTC. This translates into CASSESPANYEQYF.

The chain is built from TRBV29-1 and TRBJ2-7; TRBD1 might be the D (6 bases). Trimming took off 5 bases at V and 4 bases at J, with 21 bases between the two ends. The germline V gene has CDR1 SQVTM and CDR2 ANQGSEA. The length of the CDR3 is 15 residues. CDR3 region: CSVFPPTGTRYEQYF. The CDR3 nucleotides are TGCAGCGTTTTTCCACCAACCGGGACACGGTACGAGCAGTACTTC.

This clonotype came up many times. The chain combines TRBV24-1 with TRBJ2-5; 9 bases are a match to TRBD2. The CDR3 loop spans 17 amino acids. Germline V lookup: CDR1 KGHDR, CDR2 SFDVKD. V shed 6 bases and J 2 bases; nucleotides not matched to a gene: 12. CDR3 protein: CATSTLAGRVGQETQYF. The CDR3 DNA sequence: TGTGCCACCAGTACGCTAGCGGGACGAGTGGGGCAAGAGACCCAGTACTTC.

The rearrangement uses TRBV7-2 and TRBJ2-1; possible D gene TRBD2, 6 bases. Germline values: CDR1 SGHTA, CDR2 FQGNSA. The CDR3 contains 16 residues. V was pared by 0 bases and J by 7 bases, with 16 bases between. In DNA, the CDR3 is TGTGCCAGCAGCTTAGCGCAGGGAGGTAGGAGGAATGAGCAGTTCTTC. Its protein product is CASSLAQGGRRNEQFF.